Below, 22 T cell receptor beta chains from the same sample are listed, as sequenced in a study of blood T cells in healthy people across ages. A second PCR, run for roughly 6 to 11 cycles, used a sample-barcoded 5' primer plus a J-beta primer mix. MiXCR, applied by TCRdb to the 5' RACE reads, yields one record per CDR3 protein. The table shows a few hundred thousand distinct CDR3 sequences, with 27% occurring only once. The sequenced sample consisted of blood. These receptors were obtained from a woman in her 70s in good health.

The rearrangement joins TRBV6-6 to TRBJ2-1; D is unresolved. Germline loops: CDR1 MNHNY, CDR2 SVGAGI (reference sequence). The CDR3 has 15 amino acids. V gave up 0 bases and J gave up 0 bases, with 6 bases separating them. The chain's CDR3 is CASSYSKGSYNEQFF. The CDR3 coding sequence is TGTGCCAGCAGTTACTCGAAAGGCTCCTACAATGAGCAGTTCTTC.

The chain carries TRBV6-6 and TRBJ2-2; D possibly corresponds to TRBD2 (6 bases). Trimming removed 5 bases at V and 5 bases at J, with 12 bases between. The CDR3 totals 14 residues. CDR1 and CDR2 (germline): MNHNY, SVGAGI (reference sequence). CDR3 sequence: CASSPGLLTGELFF. For the CDR3, the DNA is TGTGCCAGCAGTCCGGGACTTCTAACCGGGGAGCTGTTTTTT.

The table lists this clonotype with a few counts. The V call is TRBV12-3 or TRBV12-4, the J call TRBJ2-5, with D hard to call. Trimming shortened V by 5 bases and J by 0 bases, and 13 bases separated the two germline ends. The CDR3 consists of 15 residues. CDR3 loop: CASSRYQDHQETQYF. CDR3 nucleotides: TGTGCCAGCAGTCGCTACCAGGACCACCAAGAGACCCAGTACTTC.

CDR3 sequence (DNA): TGTGCCAGCAGTTTACCGGGGACGGCGGGGACGGGGGAGCTGTTTTTT. Residues: CASSLPGTAGTGELFF. The chain couples TRBV12-3 or TRBV12-4 to TRBJ2-2; D perhaps matches TRBD2 (6 bases). This CDR3 has 16 residues. V shed 2 bases and J shed 8 bases, with 18 bases lying between them.

The chain is built from TRBV12-5 and TRBJ1-2; a possible D gene is TRBD1 (5 bases). Trimming removed 5 bases at V and 3 bases at J, with 19 bases between. The CDR3 runs 16 residues. The germline V gene encodes CDR1 LGHNT and CDR2 FRNRAP. CDR3 DNA: TGTGCTAGTGGTCCCGGGACGTCGGGCGGGCACTATGGCTACACCTTC. As protein: CASGPGTSGGHYGYTF.

The rearrangement joins TRBV20-1 to TRBJ1-2; TRBD1 aligns across 9 bases. Germline values: CDR1 DFQATT, CDR2 SNEGSKA (reference sequence). V lost 0 bases, J lost 3 bases, and 11 bases stayed unmatched. This CDR3 has 17 residues. The chain's CDR3 is CSARDGIGTGSYYGYTF. The CDR3 bases are TGCAGTGCTAGAGACGGAATCGGGACAGGGAGCTACTATGGCTACACCTTC.

The chain is built from TRBV11-2 and TRBJ1-1; TRBD1 matches at 10 bases. Germline loops: CDR1 SGHAT, CDR2 FQNNGV. CDR3 length equals 17 residues. After removal of 5 bases from V and 4 bases from J, the junction contained 13 bases not matched to a gene. CDR3 DNA sequence: TGTGCCAGCAGCCTAACTCCCGGGACAGGGGCGGGCACTGAAGCTTTCTTT. Its translation: CASSLTPGTGAGTEAFF.

V is TRBV29-1 and J is TRBJ1-4, with TRBD1 matching 7 bases. The trim removed 7 bases at V and 4 bases at J, leaving 9 bases unmatched. The CDR3 is 14 amino acids. Per germline, CDR1 SQVTM and CDR2 ANQGSEA. The CDR3 reads CSAFSGTDNEKLFF. The CDR3 nucleotides read TGCAGCGCATTCTCCGGGACAGATAATGAAAAACTGTTTTTT.

This clonotype has a handful of counts. The chain carries TRBV15 and TRBJ2-3; the match to TRBD2 covers 14 bases. The trim removed 1 base at V and 2 bases at J, leaving 5 bases unmatched. The CDR3 extends over 18 amino acids. CDR1 and CDR2 from the germline V gene are LNHNV and YYDKDF (reference sequence). CDR3 sequence: CATSRVRTSGGPTDTQYF. CDR3 in DNA: TGTGCCACCAGCAGAGTCAGGACTAGCGGGGGGCCCACAGATACGCAGTATTTT. The variable domain in full, completed from reference TRBV15 and TRBJ2-3, reads DAMVIQNPRYQVTQFGKPVTLSCSQTLNHNVMYWYQQKSSQAPKLLFHYYDKDFNNEADTPDNFQSRRPNTSFCFLDIRSPGLGDTAMYLCATSRVRTSGGPTDTQYFGPGTRLTVL.

The V and J genes are TRBV20-1 and TRBJ2-1; no definite D call. This CDR3 has 12 residues. With 3 bases removed from V and 10 bases from J, the gap between germline ends came to 13 bases. Germline assignment: CDR1 DFQATT and CDR2 SNEGSKA (reference sequence). CDR3 DNA sequence: TGCAGTGCTAGTATTCAGGCTCAGGAGCAGTTCTTC. The encoded protein is CSASIQAQEQFF.

The chain is built from TRBV5-1 and TRBJ2-7; D unresolved. V was trimmed by 2 bases and J by 3 bases, leaving 15 bases between them. This CDR3 spans 15 amino acids. The germline V gene has CDR1 SGHRS and CDR2 YFSETQ. The CDR3 reads CASSLEASFNYEQYF. In DNA, the CDR3 is TGCGCCAGCAGCTTAGAGGCAAGCTTCAACTACGAGCAGTACTTC.

A note on this clonotype: A read error may account for a junction end that differs from germline. The rearrangement links TRBV18 to TRBJ1-1; the D gene is possibly TRBD1 (5 bases). This CDR3 contains 14 residues. Germline lookup yields CDR1 KGHSH and CDR2 LQKENI. The CDR3 region is CASSPDQGYTGAFF. In DNA, the CDR3 is TGTGCCAGCTCACCCGATCAGGGCTACACTGGAGCTTTCTTT.

The V call is TRBV9, the J call TRBJ2-3, with 9 bases that match TRBD2. V lost 0 bases, J lost 5 bases, and 4 bases stayed unmatched. Germline CDR1 SGDLS, CDR2 YYNGEE. CDR3 length equals 15 residues. The CDR3 DNA reads TGTGCCAGCAGCGTAGCTAGCGGGGACGTAGATACGCAGTATTTT. This encodes CASSVASGDVDTQYF.

The V and J genes are TRBV7-2 and TRBJ1-3; D is possibly TRBD1 (6 bases). CDR1 and CDR2 from the germline V gene are SGHTA and FQGNSA. The V and J ends lost 9 bases and 7 bases respectively, with 19 bases between them. CDR3 length equals 14 residues. The CDR3 DNA is TGTGCCAGTTCCGGGGGCTTAAACGGGAACACCATATATTTT. Its translation: CASSGGLNGNTIYF.

The rearrangement joins TRBV18 to TRBJ2-3; 7 bases are a match to TRBD2. The CDR3 covers 13 residues. The J segment lost 10 bases and the V segment lost 3 bases, leaving 7 bases of the junction unmatched. Germline-derived CDR1 and CDR2 are KGHSH and LQKENI. CDR3 in amino acids: CASSPGRGDAQYF. The CDR3 nucleotides are TGTGCCAGCTCACCCGGACGGGGGGATGCGCAGTATTTT. Variable domain in full (rest from reference TRBV18 and TRBJ2-3): NAGVMQNPRHLVRRRGQEARLRCSPMKGHSHVYWYRQLPEEGLKFMVYLQKENIIDESGMPKERFSAEFPKEGPSILRIQQVVRGDSAAYFCASSPGRGDAQYFGPGTRLTVL.

The chain is built from TRBV12-3 or TRBV12-4 and TRBJ2-4, with a weak D call TRBD2 (5 bases). The CDR3 totals 13 residues. Trimming pared 4 bases from V and 6 bases from J, leaving 10 bases between. The CDR3 spells CASSSRSGNIQYF. The CDR3 DNA reads as TGTGCCAGCAGTTCAAGGAGCGGAAACATTCAGTACTTC.

This clonotype turned up a few times. V usage is TRBV5-6 and J usage is TRBJ1-1; perhaps TRBD1 as D (5 bases). Germline V gives CDR1 SGHDT, CDR2 YYEEEE. Trimming took 4 bases from V and 4 from J, leaving 11 bases between them. The CDR3 contains 13 residues. The CDR3 loop is CASSGGTLTEAFF. CDR3 in DNA: TGTGCCAGCAGCGGGGGGACGCTCACTGAAGCTTTCTTT.

This clonotype was detected only a few times. V gene TRBV30 combines with J gene TRBJ2-7; 7 nucleotides match TRBD1. The CDR3 covers 13 residues. Germline values: CDR1 GTSNPN, CDR2 SVGIG (reference sequence). The V gene end was trimmed by 4 bases and the J gene end by 8 bases; junction bases not matched to a gene: 11. CDR3 in amino acids: CAWTERQGYKQYF. The CDR3 DNA reads TGTGCCTGGACCGAGAGACAGGGTTACAAGCAGTACTTC. The full variable domain, its missing parts supplied by reference TRBV30 and TRBJ2-7, is SQTIHQWPATLVQPVGSPLSLECTVEGTSNPNLYWYRQAAGRGLQLLFYSVGIGQISSEVPQNLSASRPQDRQFILSSKKLLLSDSGFYLCAWTERQGYKQYFGPGTRLTVT.

This clonotype was observed once. CDR3 DNA: TGTGCCAGCTCACCGCCTACTAGCGGGGGGCGTGATGAGCAGTTCTTC. Translating it yields CASSPPTSGGRDEQFF. The rearrangement joins TRBV18 to TRBJ2-1, with 12 bases fitting TRBD2. V was pared by 3 bases and J by 8 bases, with 8 bases of the junction left unmatched. CDR1 is KGHSH and CDR2 is LQKENI in the germline V gene. The CDR3 extends over 16 amino acids. The whole variable domain, filled in from reference TRBV18 and TRBJ2-1, reads NAGVMQNPRHLVRRRGQEARLRCSPMKGHSHVYWYRQLPEEGLKFMVYLQKENIIDESGMPKERFSAEFPKEGPSILRIQQVVRGDSAAYFCASSPPTSGGRDEQFFGPGTRLTVL.

This clonotype was detected a few times. The chain employs TRBV10-3 and TRBJ1-1; 7 bases agree with TRBD1. The CDR3 runs 14 residues. CDR1 and CDR2 from the germline V gene are ENHRY and SYGVKD. V gave up 8 bases and J gave up 5 bases; unmatched junction bases: 11. CDR3 sequence: CAISTKGADTEAFF. The CDR3 DNA reads TGTGCCATCTCAACCAAGGGGGCAGATACTGAAGCTTTCTTT.

This clonotype was observed a few times. The rearrangement joins TRBV2 to TRBJ2-4, with D unclear. This CDR3 is 13 amino acids long. Germline assignment: CDR1 SNHLY and CDR2 FYNNEI. V lost 2 bases to trimming and J lost 14 bases, with 16 bases between them. In DNA form, the CDR3 reads TGTGCCAGCAGTGAAATAGCAGGCGCTCAGGAGTACTTC. Its translation: CASSEIAGAQEYF.

The chain has TRBV12-3 or TRBV12-4 and TRBJ2-7; the D call may be TRBD1 or TRBD2 (6 bases each). Trimming removed 3 bases from V and 1 base from J, with 13 bases in between. CDR3 length equals 15 residues. In DNA, the CDR3 is TGTGCCAGCAGTTTCATTCGGGGGCCATCCTACGAGCAGTACTTC. It yields the protein CASSFIRGPSYEQYF.